This T cell receptor beta chain comes out of a study of blood T cells in healthy people across ages. CDR1 SEHNR and CDR2 FQNEAQ come from the germline V gene (reference sequence). The CDR3 is 16 residues long. The V and J ends lost 2 bases and 6 bases respectively, with 16 bases between them. Per sample, extraction of total RNA gave at least 6 micrograms in every case. Then a second PCR, running roughly 6 to 12 cycles, was carried out with a sample-barcoded 5' primer and a J-beta primer mix. TCRdb reanalysed the 5' RACE reads using MiXCR and keeps one entry per CDR3 protein. The sample includes about 800,000 distinct CDR3 sequences, just under 25% of them seen just once. These same data were also listed under a study on T cells of mothers and their children. This second study says: Related mother and child pairs showed slightly greater overlap (not significant) than unrelated pairs did.

Sample: blood. This chain uses TRBV7-9 with TRBJ1-4; no reliable D call. The clonotype originates from a boy younger than 18 in good health. The CDR3 DNA reads TGTGCCAGCAGCTTACTTTCTGACGCACTAGATGAAAAACTGTTTTTT. This sequence encodes CASSLLSDALDEKLFF.